This TCR beta chain appears in the sequencing data of a study of cytotoxic CD8 clonotypes in ibrutinib-treated CLL. Points from the study as a whole: Relative to age-matched healthy donors, clonality at baseline was higher, and it tracked circulating CD8+ T-cell counts. Shared public clonotypes were rare, and on treatment they either got smaller or stayed the same.

The repertoire was sequenced with immunoSEQ multiplex PCR; TCRdb's copy has only in-frame clones and lacks some. The data hold 270,000 or so clones, with more than 70% observed a single time. Turning to this clone: Its antigen is undetermined.

V shed 11 bases and J shed 6 bases, with 18 bases lying between them. Germline CDR1 is WSHSY and CDR2 is SAAADI. The CDR3 has 13 residues. The source material was PBMCs, sampled at disease progression, from a patient treated with ibrutinib. The rearrangement uses TRBV10-2 and TRBJ2-3, with TRBD2 as a possible D gene (5 bases). The TCR was taken from a human donor with chronic lymphocytic leukemia. CDR3 bases: TGCGCCTCCCGGACTGGGAGAACCGATACGCAGTATTTT. Its translation is CASRTGRTDTQYF.